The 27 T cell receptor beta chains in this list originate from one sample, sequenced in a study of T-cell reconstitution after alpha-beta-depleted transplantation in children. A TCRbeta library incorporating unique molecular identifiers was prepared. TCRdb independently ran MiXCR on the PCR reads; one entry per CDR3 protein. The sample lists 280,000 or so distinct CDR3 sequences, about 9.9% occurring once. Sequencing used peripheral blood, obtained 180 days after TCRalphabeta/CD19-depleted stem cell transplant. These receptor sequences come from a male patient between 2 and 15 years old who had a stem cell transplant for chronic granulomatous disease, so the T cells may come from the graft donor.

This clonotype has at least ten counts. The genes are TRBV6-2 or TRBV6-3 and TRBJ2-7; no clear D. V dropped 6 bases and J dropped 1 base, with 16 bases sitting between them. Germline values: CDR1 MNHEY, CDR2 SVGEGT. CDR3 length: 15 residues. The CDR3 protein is CASRFDLSPSYEQYF. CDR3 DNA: TGTGCCAGCAGATTCGACCTTTCCCCTTCCTACGAGCAGTACTTC.

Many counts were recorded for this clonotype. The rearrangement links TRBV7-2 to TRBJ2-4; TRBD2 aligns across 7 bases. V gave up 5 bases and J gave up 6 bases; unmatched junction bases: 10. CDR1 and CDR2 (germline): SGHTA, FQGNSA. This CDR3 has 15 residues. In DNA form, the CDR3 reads TGTGCCAGCAGCCCCCTTTTGGGGGGGTCAAACATTCAGTACTTC. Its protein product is CASSPLLGGSNIQYF. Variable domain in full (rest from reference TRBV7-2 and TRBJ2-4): GAGVSQSPSNKVTEKGKDVELRCDPISGHTALYWYRQSLGQGLEFLIYFQGNSAPDKSGLPSDRFSAERTGGSVSTLTIQRTQQEDSAVYLCASSPLLGGSNIQYFGAGTRLSVL.

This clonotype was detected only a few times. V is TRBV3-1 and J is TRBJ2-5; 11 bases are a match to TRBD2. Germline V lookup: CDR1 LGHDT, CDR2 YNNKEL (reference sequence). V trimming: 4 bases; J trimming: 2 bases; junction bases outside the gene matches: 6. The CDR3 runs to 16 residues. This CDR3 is CASSPEGLAAQETQYF. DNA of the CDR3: TGTGCCAGCAGCCCCGAGGGACTAGCGGCGCAAGAGACCCAGTACTTC.

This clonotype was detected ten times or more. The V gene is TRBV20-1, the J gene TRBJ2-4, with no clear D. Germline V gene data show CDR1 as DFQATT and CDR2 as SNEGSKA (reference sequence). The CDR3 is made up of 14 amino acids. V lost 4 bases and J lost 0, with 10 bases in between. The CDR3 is CSANKQLAKNIQYF. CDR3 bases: TGCAGTGCTAACAAACAGCTAGCCAAAAACATTCAGTACTTC.

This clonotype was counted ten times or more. CDR3 sequence: CASSGSFHALYEQYF. The CDR3 nucleotides read TGTGCCAGCAGCGGAAGCTTCCACGCACTCTACGAGCAGTACTTC. This chain connects TRBV6-2 or TRBV6-3 to TRBJ2-7, with D unresolved. From germline, CDR1 is MNHEY and CDR2 SVGEGT. Trimming removed 6 bases at V and 3 bases at J, with 18 bases between. This CDR3 has 15 amino acids.

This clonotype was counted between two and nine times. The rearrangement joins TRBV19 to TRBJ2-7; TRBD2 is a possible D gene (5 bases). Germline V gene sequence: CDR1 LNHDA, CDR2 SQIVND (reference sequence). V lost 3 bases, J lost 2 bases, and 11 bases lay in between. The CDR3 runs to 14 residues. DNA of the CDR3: TGTGCCAGTAGTATCATGGCGCGGGCCTACGAGCAGTACTTC. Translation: CASSIMARAYEQYF.

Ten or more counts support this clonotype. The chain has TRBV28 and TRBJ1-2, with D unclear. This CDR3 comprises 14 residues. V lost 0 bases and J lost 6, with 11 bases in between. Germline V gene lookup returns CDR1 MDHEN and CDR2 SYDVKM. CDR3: CASSLWAGPDGYTF. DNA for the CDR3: TGTGCCAGCAGTTTATGGGCAGGCCCCGATGGCTACACCTTC.

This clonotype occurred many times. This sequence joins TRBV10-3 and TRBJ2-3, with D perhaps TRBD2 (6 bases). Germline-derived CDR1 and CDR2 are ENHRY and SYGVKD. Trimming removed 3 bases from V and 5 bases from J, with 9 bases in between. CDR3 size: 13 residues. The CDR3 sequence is CAISDHGGDTQYF. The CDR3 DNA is TGTGCCATCAGTGATCACGGGGGAGATACGCAGTATTTT.

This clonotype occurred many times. CDR3 sequence: CSADGQGASSYEQYF. CDR3 DNA sequence: TGCAGTGCAGACGGACAGGGGGCTTCCTCTTACGAGCAGTACTTC. The rearrangement links TRBV20-1 to TRBJ2-7, with 11 bases lining up with TRBD1. This CDR3 contains 15 residues. Trimming removed 6 bases from V and 4 bases from J; junction bases left unmatched: 11. CDR1 is DFQATT, CDR2 SNEGSKA, per germline (reference sequence).

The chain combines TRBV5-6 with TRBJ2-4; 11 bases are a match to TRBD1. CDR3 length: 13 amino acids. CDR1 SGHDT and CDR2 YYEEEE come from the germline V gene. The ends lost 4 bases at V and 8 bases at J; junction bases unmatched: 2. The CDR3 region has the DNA TGTGCCAGCAGCGTGGACAGGGGGCACATTCAGTACTTC. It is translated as CASSVDRGHIQYF.

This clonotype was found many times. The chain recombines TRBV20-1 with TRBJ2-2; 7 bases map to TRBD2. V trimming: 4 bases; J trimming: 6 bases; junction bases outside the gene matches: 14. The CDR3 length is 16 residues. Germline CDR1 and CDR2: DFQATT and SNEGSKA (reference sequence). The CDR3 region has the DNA TGCAGTGCTACAGACTCCCGCCTGGGAGGGCCCGGGGAGCTGTTTTTT. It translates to CSATDSRLGGPGELFF.

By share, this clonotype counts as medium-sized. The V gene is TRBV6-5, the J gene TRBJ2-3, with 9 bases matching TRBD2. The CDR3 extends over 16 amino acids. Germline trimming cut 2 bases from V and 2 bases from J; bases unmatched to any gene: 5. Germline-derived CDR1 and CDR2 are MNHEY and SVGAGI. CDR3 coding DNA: TGTGCCAGCAGTTACGGCCTAGCGGGACCCACAGATACGCAGTATTTT. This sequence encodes CASSYGLAGPTDTQYF.

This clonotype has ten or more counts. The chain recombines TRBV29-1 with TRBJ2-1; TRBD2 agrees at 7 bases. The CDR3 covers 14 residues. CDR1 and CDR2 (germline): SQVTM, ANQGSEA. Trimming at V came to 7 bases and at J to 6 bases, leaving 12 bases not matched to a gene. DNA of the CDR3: TGCAGCGCTGGCGGGGGTAATCTGTTCAATGAGCAGTTCTTC. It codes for CSAGGGNLFNEQFF.

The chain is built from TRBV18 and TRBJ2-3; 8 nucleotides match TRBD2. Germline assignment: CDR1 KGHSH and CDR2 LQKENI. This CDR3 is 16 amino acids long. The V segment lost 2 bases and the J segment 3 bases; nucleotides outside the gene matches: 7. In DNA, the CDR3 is TGTGCCAGCTCACCATCAGCGGGAGTAGTAACAGATACGCAGTATTTT. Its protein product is CASSPSAGVVTDTQYF.

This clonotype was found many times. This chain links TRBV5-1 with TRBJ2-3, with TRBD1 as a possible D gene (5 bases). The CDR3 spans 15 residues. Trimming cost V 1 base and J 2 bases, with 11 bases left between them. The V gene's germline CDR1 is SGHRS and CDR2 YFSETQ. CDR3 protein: CASSLQGWDTDTQYF. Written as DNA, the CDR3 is TGCGCCAGCAGCTTGCAGGGTTGGGACACAGATACGCAGTATTTT.

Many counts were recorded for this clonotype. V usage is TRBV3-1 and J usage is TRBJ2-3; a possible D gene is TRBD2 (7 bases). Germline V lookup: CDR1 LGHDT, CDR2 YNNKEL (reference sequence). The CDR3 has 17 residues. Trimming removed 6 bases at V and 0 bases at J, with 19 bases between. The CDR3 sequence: CASSLRAGGRSTDTQYF. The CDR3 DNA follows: TGTGCCAGCAGTCTTAGAGCCGGGGGGCGGAGCACAGATACGCAGTATTTT.

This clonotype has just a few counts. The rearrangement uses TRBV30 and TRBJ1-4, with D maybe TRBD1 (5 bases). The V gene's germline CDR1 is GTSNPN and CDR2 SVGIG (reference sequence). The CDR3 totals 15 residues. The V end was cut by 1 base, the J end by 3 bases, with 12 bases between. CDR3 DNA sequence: TGTGCCTGGAGTGGGTGGACATCCTCTAATGAAAAACTGTTTTTT. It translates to CAWSGWTSSNEKLFF.

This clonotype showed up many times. The CDR3 DNA follows: TGCGCCAGCAGCCAAGTGGGAGGCGGGAGGGTCACCGGGGAGCTGTTTTTT. Protein product: CASSQVGGGRVTGELFF. This rearrangement joins TRBV4-1 to TRBJ2-2; 9 bases fit TRBD2. In germline, CDR1 is MGHRA, CDR2 YSYEKL. Trimming removed 1 base from V and 4 bases from J; junction bases left unmatched: 7. The CDR3 has 17 residues.

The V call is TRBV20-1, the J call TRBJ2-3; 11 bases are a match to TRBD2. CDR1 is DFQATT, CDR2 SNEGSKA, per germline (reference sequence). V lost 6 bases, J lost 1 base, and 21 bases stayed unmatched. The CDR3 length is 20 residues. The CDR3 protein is CSAIRFGVAGGPRGTDTQYF. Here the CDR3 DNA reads TGCAGTGCCATACGATTCGGTGTAGCGGGAGGGCCGAGGGGCACAGATACGCAGTATTTT.

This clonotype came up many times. The CDR3 region is CASSLREKVGNEQFF. For the CDR3, the DNA is TGTGCCAGCAGCTTAAGGGAAAAGGTGGGCAATGAGCAGTTCTTC. The gene calls are TRBV11-2 and TRBJ2-1; D gene unclear. Germline values: CDR1 SGHAT, CDR2 FQNNGV. The CDR3 is made up of 15 amino acids. The V gene lost 2 bases and the J gene lost 6 bases, with 14 bases spanning the gap.

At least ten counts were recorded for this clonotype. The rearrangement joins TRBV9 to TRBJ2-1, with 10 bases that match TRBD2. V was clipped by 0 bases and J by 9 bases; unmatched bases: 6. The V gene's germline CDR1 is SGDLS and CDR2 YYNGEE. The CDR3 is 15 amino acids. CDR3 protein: CASSVVLAGVSEQFF. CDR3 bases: TGTGCCAGCAGCGTAGTCCTAGCGGGAGTAAGTGAGCAGTTCTTC.

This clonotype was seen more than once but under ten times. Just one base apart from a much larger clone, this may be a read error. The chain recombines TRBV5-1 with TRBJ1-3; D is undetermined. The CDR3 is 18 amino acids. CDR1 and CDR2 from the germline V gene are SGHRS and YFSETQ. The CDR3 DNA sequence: TGCGCCAGCAGCTTGGGGGGTACGATTACCACCTCTGGAAACACCATGTATTTT. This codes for CASSLGGTITTSGNTMYF.

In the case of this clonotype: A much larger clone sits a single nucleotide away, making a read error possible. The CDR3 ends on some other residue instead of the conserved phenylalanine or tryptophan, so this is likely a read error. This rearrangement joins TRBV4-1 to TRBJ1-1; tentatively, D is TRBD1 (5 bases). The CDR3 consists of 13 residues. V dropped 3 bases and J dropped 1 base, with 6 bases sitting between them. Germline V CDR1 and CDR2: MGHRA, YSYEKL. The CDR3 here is CASSQTENTEAFS. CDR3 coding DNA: TGCGCCAGCAGCCAGACAGAGAACACTGAAGCTTTCTCT.

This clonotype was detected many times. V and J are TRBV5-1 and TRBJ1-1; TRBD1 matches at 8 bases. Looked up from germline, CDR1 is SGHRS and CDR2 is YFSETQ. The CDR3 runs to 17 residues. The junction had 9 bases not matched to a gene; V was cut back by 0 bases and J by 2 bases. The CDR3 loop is CASSLVFRGRINTEAFF. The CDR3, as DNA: TGCGCCAGCAGCTTGGTTTTCAGGGGGCGCATCAACACTGAAGCTTTCTTT.

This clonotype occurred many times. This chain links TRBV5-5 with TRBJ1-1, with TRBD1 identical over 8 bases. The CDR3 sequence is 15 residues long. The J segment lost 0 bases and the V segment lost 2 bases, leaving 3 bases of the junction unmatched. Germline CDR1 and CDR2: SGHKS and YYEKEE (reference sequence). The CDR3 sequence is CASSFRQGMNTEAFF. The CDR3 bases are TGTGCCAGCAGCTTCCGACAGGGGATGAACACTGAAGCTTTCTTT.

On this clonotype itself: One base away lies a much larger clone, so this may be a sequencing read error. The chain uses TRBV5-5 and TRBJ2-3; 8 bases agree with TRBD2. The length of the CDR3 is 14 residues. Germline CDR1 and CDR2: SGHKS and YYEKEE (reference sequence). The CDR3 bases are TGTGACAGCAGCTCCGGGGGGGCCACAGATACGCAGTATTTT. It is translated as CDSSSGGATDTQYF.

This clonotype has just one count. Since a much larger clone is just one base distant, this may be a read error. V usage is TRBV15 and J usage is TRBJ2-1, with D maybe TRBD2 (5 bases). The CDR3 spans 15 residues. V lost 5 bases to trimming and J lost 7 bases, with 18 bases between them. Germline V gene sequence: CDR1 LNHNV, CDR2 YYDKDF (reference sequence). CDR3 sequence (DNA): TGTGCCACCAGCTACGGGAATCTAACCTTGAATGAGCAGTTCTTC. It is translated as CATSYGNLTLNEQFF.